This TCR beta chain was identified during a study of post-analysis software for immune sequencing data. Turning to this clonotype: The antigen remains unidentified.

V was pared by 6 bases and J by 2 bases, with 6 bases of the junction left unmatched. CDR3 length equals 14 residues. Germline V gives CDR1 DFQATT, CDR2 SNEGSKA (reference sequence). Study observations and caveats: When patients were compared with controls, four or five TRBV segments were more frequent, TRBV5-6, TRBV5-1 and TRBV20-1 among them.

Unique molecular identifiers tagged the TCR beta cDNA libraries. Via MiXCR, TCRdb re-called the PCR reads, giving one row per CDR3 protein. The data contain 800,000 to 950,000 distinct CDR3 sequences, 53% of them seen just once; the ten biggest clones take up about 4.8%. The sample taken for sequencing was blood. This TCR derives from a girl aged 5-17 years with multiple sclerosis. The chain has TRBV20-1 and TRBJ2-7; TRBD1 aligns across 11 bases. CDR3 loop: CSANRDRGTYEQYF. DNA for the CDR3: TGCAGTGCCAACCGGGACAGGGGGACCTACGAGCAGTACTTC.